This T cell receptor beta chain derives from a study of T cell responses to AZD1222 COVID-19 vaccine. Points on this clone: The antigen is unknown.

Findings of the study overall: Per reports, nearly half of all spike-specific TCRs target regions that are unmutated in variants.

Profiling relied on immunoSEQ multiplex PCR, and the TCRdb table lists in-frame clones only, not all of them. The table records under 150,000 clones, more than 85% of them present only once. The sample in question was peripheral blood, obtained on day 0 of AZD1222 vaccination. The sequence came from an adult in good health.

The CDR3 sequence is CASRRFYEQYF. For the CDR3, the DNA is TGTGCCAGCCGACGATTTTACGAGCAGTACTTC. The chain joins TRBV28 to TRBJ2-7; D remains ambiguous. V lost 8 bases and J lost 4, with 9 bases in between. CDR1 and CDR2 from the germline V gene are MDHEN and SYDVKM. The CDR3 runs 11 residues.